A selection of T cell receptor beta chains follows, all from one sample in a study of cytomegalovirus exposure and HLA in healthy donors. Clones were read by immunoSEQ multiplex PCR, and TCRdb kept only the in-frame ones, dropping some. The sample is made up of about 200,000 clones, and the top ten hold around 0.74% of it. The source material was PBMCs. The receptors stem from a boy aged 5-17 years in good health and CMV-seronegative. The CDR3 runs from the conserved cysteine through the conserved F or W. D genes are given only for firm matches.

V,J,D,DNA,CDR3
TRBV5-1,TRBJ1-1,TRBD1,TGCGCCAGCAGACCGAACAGGGGGACGAACACTGAAGCTTTCTTT,CASRPNRGTNTEAFF
TRBV14,TRBJ2-7,TRBD2,TGTGCCAGCAGCCATCCCGGGGGGGGCATTTACGAGCAGTACTTC,CASSHPGGGIYEQYF
TRBV7-2,TRBJ2-3,NA,TGTGCCAGCAGCTTACATAGTGGGGGGGCCGGAGATACGCAGTATTTT,CASSLHSGGAGDTQYF
TRBV7-9,TRBJ1-1,NA,TGTGCCAGCAGCTTCAAACTCGAGACAGGATTGGGGAACACTGAAGCTTTCTTT,CASSFKLETGLGNTEAFF
TRBV4-2,TRBJ2-7,TRBD2,TGTGCCAGCAGCCAAGCGACTAGCGGGGGGGCCGACGAGCAGTACTTC,CASSQATSGGADEQYF
TRBV21-1,TRBJ1-3,NA,TGTGCCAGCAGCAAAGACAAAACCATAGGAAACACCATATATTTT,CASSKDKTIGNTIYF
TRBV6-1,TRBJ1-2,NA,TGTGCCAGCAGTGTCGGTAAAATGGACTATGGCTACACCTTC,CASSVGKMDYGYTF
TRBV6-5,TRBJ2-1,NA,TGTGCCAGCAGTTACTCAGGGGCCCCCTACAATGAGCAGTTCTTC,CASSYSGAPYNEQFF
TRBV28,TRBJ2-1,TRBD2,TGTGCCAGCAGTTCGACTAGCGACTACAATGAGCAGTTCTTC,CASSSTSDYNEQFF
TRBV4-3,TRBJ2-2,NA,TGCGCCAGCAGCCAAAGTGCCGGGGGACTCCCCGGGGAGCTGTTTTTT,CASSQSAGGLPGELFF
TRBV28,TRBJ2-1,TRBD2,TGTGCCAGCAGTTTTCCGTTAGCGGGGGGCGATGAGCAGTTCTTC,CASSFPLAGGDEQFF
TRBV11-1,TRBJ2-7,TRBD1,TGTGCCAGCAGCTTAGTTGTGGTACAGGGGTCACGAGCAATCGAGCAGTACTTC,CASSLVVVQGSRAIEQYF
TRBV11-2,TRBJ1-1,NA,TGTGCCAGCAGCTTAGAACAGGGTGAAGCTTTCTTT,CASSLEQGEAFF
TRBV5-8,TRBJ2-1,TRBD1,TGTGCCAGCAGGCCCGGGACAGACTACAATGAGCAGTTCTTC,CASRPGTDYNEQFF